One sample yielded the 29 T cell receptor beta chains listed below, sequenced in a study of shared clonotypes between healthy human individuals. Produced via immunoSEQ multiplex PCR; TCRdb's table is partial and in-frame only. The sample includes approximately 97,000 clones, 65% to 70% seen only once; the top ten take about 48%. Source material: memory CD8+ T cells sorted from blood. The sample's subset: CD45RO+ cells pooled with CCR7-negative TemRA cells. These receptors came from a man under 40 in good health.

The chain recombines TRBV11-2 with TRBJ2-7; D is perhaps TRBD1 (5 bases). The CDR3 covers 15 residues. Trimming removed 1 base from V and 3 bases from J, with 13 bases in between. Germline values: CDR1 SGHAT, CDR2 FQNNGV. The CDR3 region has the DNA TGTGCCAGCAGCTTAGTAGGGGATGGGTACTACGAGCAGTACTTC. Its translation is CASSLVGDGYYEQYF.

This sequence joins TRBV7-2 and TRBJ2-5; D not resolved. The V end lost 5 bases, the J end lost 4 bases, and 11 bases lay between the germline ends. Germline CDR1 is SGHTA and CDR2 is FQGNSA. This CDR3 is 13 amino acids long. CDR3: CASSPWVGETQYF. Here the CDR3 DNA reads TGTGCCAGCAGCCCCTGGGTGGGAGAGACCCAGTACTTC.

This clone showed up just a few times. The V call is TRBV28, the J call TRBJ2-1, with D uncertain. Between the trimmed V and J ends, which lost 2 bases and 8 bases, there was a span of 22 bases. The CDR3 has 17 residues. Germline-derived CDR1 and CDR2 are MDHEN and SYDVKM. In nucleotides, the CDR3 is TGTGCCAGCAGTTTAATCCCCAACGGCGATCTGATGGATGAGCAGTTCTTC. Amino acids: CASSLIPNGDLMDEQFF.

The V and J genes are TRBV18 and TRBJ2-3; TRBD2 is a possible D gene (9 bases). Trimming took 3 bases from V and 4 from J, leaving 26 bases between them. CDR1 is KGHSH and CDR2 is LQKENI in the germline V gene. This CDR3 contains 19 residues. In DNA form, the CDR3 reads TGTGCCAGCTCACCCCAGGGGGCCCGGGCTGCGGGAGGGCCAGATACGCAGTATTTT. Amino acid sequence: CASSPQGARAAGGPDTQYF.

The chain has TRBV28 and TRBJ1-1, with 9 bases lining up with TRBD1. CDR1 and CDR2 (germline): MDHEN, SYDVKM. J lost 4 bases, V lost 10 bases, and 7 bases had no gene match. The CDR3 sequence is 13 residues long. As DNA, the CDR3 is TGTGCCACGCAACAGGGGGCCCTCACTGAAGCTTTCTTT. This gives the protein CATQQGALTEAFF.

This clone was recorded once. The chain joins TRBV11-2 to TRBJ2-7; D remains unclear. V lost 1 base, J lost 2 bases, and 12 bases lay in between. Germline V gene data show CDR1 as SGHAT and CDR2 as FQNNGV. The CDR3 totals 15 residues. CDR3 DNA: TGTGCCAGCAGCTTAGGACGTCACAGAACCTACGAGCAGTACTTC. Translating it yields CASSLGRHRTYEQYF.

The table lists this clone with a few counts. The CDR3 spells CASSLNEVYNEQFF. CDR3 DNA: TGTGCCAGCAGCTTAAATGAGGTCTACAATGAGCAGTTCTTC. This chain links TRBV7-6 with TRBJ2-1, with D hard to call. Germline V gene data show CDR1 as SGHVS and CDR2 as FNYEAQ. The CDR3 totals 14 residues. V was trimmed by 2 bases and J by 3 bases, leaving 8 bases between them.

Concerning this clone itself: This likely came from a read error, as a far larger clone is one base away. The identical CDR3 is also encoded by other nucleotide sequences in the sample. The CDR3 DNA sequence: TGTGCCAGCAGCTTAGTGCAGGACAGGGGGGACTATGGTTACACCTTC. Translated: CASSLVQDRGDYGYTF. The chain uses TRBV7-8 and TRBJ1-2; 10 nucleotides match TRBD1. The CDR3 consists of 16 residues. Germline CDR1 and CDR2: SGHVS and FQNEAQ. Using reference TRBV7-8 and TRBJ1-2 for the parts outside the CDR3, the full variable domain is GAGVSQSPRYKVAKRGQDVALRCDPISGHVSLFWYQQALGQGPEFLTYFQNEAQLDKSGLPSDRFFAERPEGSVSTLKIQRTQQEDSAVYLCASSLVQDRGDYGYTFGSGTRLTVV.

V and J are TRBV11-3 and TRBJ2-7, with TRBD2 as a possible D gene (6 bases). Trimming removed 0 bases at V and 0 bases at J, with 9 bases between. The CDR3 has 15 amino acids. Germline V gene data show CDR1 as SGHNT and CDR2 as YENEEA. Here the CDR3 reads CASSLEAGSSYEQYF. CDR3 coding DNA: TGTGCCAGCAGCTTAGAGGCCGGGAGCTCCTACGAGCAGTACTTC.

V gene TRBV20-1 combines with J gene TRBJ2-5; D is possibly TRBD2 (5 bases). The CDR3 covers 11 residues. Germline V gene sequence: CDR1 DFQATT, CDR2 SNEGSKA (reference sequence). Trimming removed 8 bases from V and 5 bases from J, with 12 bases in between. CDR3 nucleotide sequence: TGCAGTCTCCGACGGAGGGAGACCCAGTACTTC. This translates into CSLRRRETQYF.

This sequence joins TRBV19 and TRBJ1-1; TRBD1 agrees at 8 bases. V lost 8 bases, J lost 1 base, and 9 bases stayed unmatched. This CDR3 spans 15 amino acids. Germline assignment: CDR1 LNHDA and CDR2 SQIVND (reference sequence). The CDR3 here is CASSRDRRKNTEAFF. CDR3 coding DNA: TGTGCCAGTTCCCGGGACAGGCGAAAGAACACTGAAGCTTTCTTT.

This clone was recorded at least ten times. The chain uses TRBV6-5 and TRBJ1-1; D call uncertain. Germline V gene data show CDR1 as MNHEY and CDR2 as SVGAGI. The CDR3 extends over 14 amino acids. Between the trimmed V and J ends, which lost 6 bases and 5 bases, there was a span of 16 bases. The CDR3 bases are TGTGCCAGCAGCTCCGTGAATGCGGCTACTGAAGCTTTCTTT. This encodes CASSSVNAATEAFF.

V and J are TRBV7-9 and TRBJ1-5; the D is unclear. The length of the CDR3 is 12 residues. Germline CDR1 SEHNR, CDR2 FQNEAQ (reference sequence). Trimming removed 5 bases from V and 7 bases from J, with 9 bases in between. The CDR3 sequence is CASSLGGQPQHF. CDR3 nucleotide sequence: TGTGCCAGCAGCCTGGGCGGGCAGCCCCAGCATTTT.

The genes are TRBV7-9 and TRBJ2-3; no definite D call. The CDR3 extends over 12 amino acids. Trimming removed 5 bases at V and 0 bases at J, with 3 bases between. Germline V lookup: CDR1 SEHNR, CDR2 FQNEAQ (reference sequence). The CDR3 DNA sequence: TGTGCCAGCAGCCTTAGCACAGATACGCAGTATTTT. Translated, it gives CASSLSTDTQYF.

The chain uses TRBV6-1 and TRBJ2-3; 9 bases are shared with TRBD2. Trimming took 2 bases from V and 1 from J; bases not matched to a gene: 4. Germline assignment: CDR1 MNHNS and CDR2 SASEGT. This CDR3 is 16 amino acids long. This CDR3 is CASSELIAGGTDTQYF. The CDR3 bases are TGTGCCAGCAGTGAACTCATAGCGGGAGGCACAGATACGCAGTATTTT.

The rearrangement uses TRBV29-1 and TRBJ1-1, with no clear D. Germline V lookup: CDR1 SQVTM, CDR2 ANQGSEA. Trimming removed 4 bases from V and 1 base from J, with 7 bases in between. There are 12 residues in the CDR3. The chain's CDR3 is CSVARQNTEAFF. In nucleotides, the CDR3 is TGCAGCGTTGCCCGACAGAACACTGAAGCTTTCTTT.

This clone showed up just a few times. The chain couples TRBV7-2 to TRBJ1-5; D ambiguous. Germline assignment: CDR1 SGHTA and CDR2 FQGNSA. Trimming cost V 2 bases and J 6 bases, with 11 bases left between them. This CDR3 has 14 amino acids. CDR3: CASSLLGGFQPQHF. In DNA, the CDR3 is TGTGCCAGCAGCTTATTGGGTGGGTTTCAGCCCCAGCATTTT.

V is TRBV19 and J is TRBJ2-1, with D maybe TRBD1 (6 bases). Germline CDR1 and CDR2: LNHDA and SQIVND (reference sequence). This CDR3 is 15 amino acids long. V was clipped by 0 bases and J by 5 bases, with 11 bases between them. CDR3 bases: TGTGCCAGTAGTATAGATGGGGGCAGTAACAATGAGCAGTTCTTC. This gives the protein CASSIDGGSNNEQFF.

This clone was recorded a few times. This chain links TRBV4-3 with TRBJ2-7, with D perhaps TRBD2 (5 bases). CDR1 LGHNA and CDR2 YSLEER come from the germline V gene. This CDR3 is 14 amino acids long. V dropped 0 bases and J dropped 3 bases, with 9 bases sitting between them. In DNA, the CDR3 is TGCGCCAGCAGCCAAGAGATCGGGGACTACGAGCAGTACTTC. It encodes CASSQEIGDYEQYF.

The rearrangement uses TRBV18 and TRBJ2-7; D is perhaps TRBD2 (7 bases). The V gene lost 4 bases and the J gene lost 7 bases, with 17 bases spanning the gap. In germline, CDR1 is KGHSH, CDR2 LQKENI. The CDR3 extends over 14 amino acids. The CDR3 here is CASSLEGGMLEQYF. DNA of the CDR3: TGTGCCAGCTCACTTGAGGGGGGGATGTTGGAGCAGTACTTC.

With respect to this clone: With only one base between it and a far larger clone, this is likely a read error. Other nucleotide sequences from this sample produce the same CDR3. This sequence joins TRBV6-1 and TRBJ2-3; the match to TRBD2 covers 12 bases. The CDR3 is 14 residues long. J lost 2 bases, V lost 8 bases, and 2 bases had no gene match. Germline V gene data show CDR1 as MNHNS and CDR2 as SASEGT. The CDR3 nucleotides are TGTGCCAGCCTAGCGGGAGGGCCCACAGATACGCAGTATTTT. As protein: CASLAGGPTDTQYF.

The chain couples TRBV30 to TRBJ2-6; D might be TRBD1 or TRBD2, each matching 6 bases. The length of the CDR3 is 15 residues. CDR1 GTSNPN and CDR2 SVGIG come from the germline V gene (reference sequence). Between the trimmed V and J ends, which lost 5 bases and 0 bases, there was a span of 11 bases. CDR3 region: CAWGGTLSGANVLTF. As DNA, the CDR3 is TGTGCCTGGGGGGGGACACTCTCTGGGGCCAACGTCCTGACTTTC.

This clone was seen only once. CDR3 nucleotide sequence: TGTGCCAGCAGCTTAACTAGCGGGCCGTTCACAGATACGCAGTATTTT. It encodes CASSLTSGPFTDTQYF. This rearrangement joins TRBV7-8 to TRBJ2-3; 9 positions agree with TRBD2. This CDR3 has 16 residues. The germline CDR1 and CDR2 sequences are SGHVS and FQNEAQ. J lost 2 bases, V lost 2 bases, and 5 bases had no gene match.

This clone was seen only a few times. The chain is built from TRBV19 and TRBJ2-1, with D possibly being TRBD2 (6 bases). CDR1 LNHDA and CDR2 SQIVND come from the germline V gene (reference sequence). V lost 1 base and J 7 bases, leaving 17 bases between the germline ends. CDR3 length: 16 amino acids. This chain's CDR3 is CASSIATRGKPNEQFF. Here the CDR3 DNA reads TGTGCCAGTAGTATAGCAACGCGCGGGAAGCCTAATGAGCAGTTCTTC.

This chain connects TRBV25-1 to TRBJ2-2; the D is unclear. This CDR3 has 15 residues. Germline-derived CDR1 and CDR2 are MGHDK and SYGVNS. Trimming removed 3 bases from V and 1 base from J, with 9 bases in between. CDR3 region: CASSDTSGNTGELFF. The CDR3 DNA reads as TGTGCCAGCAGTGATACCTCAGGGAACACCGGGGAGCTGTTTTTT.

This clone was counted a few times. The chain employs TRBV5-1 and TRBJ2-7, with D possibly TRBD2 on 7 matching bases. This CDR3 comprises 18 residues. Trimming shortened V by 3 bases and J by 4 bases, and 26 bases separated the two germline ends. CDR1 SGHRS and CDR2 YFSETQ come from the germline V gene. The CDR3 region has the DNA TGCGCCAGCAGCTCGGGGGGACAAGGCCTGTTGGGTTTGTACGAGCAGTACTTC. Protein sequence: CASSSGGQGLLGLYEQYF.

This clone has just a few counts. The CDR3 nucleotides are TGTGCCAGCTCATATCAAGGTAGTGTTGGGTTCGCCGTTTCCTCTGGGGCCAACGTCCTGACTTTC. Translation: CASSYQGSVGFAVSSGANVLTF. V usage is TRBV18 and J usage is TRBJ2-6, with D hard to call. The CDR3 extends over 22 amino acids. V lost 5 bases, J lost 0 bases, and 29 bases lay in between. Germline V gene lookup returns CDR1 KGHSH and CDR2 LQKENI.

In DNA, the CDR3 is TGTGCCAGCAGCCGGGGGGATTGGGAAAACACCGGGGAGCTGTTTTTT. As protein: CASSRGDWENTGELFF. This chain uses TRBV7-9 with TRBJ2-2; 7 bases agree with TRBD2. CDR1 is SEHNR, CDR2 FQNEAQ, per germline (reference sequence). Trimming removed 5 bases from V and 2 bases from J; junction bases left unmatched: 8. The CDR3 is 16 amino acids. Complete variable domain (other parts from reference TRBV7-9 and TRBJ2-2): DTGVSQNPRHKITKRGQNVTFRCDPISEHNRLYWYRQTLGQGPEFLTYFQNEAQLEKSRLLSDRFSAERPKGSFSTLEIQRTEQGDSAMYLCASSRGDWENTGELFFGEGSRLTVL.

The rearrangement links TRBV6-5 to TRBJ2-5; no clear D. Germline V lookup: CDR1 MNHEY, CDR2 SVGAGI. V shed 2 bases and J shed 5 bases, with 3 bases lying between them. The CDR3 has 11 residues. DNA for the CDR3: TGTGCCAGCAGTTACGGGGAGACCCAGTACTTC. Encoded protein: CASSYGETQYF.